The 14 T cell receptor beta chains below come from one sample, sequenced in a study of Ad26.COV2.S vaccination and SARS-CoV-2 variants listed by TCRdb under 2021. Library generation was performed with the immunoSEQ multiplex PCR assay. Imported from immuneACCESS, the table was reduced by TCRdb to in-frame sequences with V and J called. These copies leave out some clones; in studies compared against another copy, an unresolved V gene accounts for under half, and the cause of the remainder is not known. For this sample there are about 400,000 clones; under 90% appear just once. The leading ten clones occupy around 7.3% of the sample. This sample's treatment or condition label indicates: around 19 received Ad26.COV2.S at low or high dose, single or two shots; several received placebo; per-sample allocation not given. For vaccine and placebo recipients, repertoires were sequenced using samples collected on day 63 after the first injection.

Sequenced material: peripheral blood, taken in a trial of Ad26.COV2.S vaccine versus placebo. The receptors come from a person aged 18-60 years who received the Ad26.COV2.S COVID-19 vaccine or a placebo.

The J gene is TRBJ2-1, the V gene TRBV6-5; 7 nucleotides match TRBD2. The length of the CDR3 is 11 residues. Germline loops: CDR1 MNHEY, CDR2 SVGAGI. The CDR3 reads CAAGEGMVPFF. DNA of the CDR3: TGTGCAGCCGGGGAGGGAATGGTTCCGTTCTTC.

This chain links TRBV11-2 with TRBJ1-2; no reliable D call. Trimming stripped 1 base from V and 8 bases from J, with 11 bases between. The CDR3 covers 13 residues. Germline CDR1 reads SGHAT; CDR2 reads FQNNGV. CDR3 nucleotides: TGTGCCAGCAGCTTAGCGGCAGGCCTGGGCTACACCTTC. It codes for CASSLAAGLGYTF. The whole variable domain, remainder taken from reference TRBV11-2 and TRBJ1-2, is EAGVAQSPRYKIIEKRQSVAFWCNPISGHATLYWYQQILGQGPKLLIQFQNNGVVDDSQLPKDRFSAERLKGVDSTLKIQPAKLEDSAVYLCASSLAAGLGYTFGSGTRLTVV.

There are a few counts of this clone. V and J are TRBV27 and TRBJ1-6, with 11 bases lining up with TRBD1. Germline loops: CDR1 MNHEY, CDR2 SMNVEV (reference sequence). The CDR3 length is 16 residues. The junction had 5 bases not matched to a gene; V was cut back by 6 bases and J by 4 bases. For the CDR3, the DNA is TGTGCCAGCAGAAGGACAGGGGGCCTGTATAATTCACCCCTCCACTTT. This codes for CASRRTGGLYNSPLHF.

The chain joins TRBV19 to TRBJ2-3; 7 nucleotides agree with TRBD2. The CDR3 runs to 15 residues. Unmatched junction bases numbered 10, after V lost 5 bases and J lost 5 bases. Germline assignment: CDR1 LNHDA and CDR2 SQIVND (reference sequence). CDR3 region: CASSAVGGRGDTQYF. The CDR3 coding sequence is TGTGCCAGTAGTGCCGTCGGCGGGAGAGGAGATACGCAGTATTTT.

The chain joins TRBV11-3 to TRBJ2-2; 9 nucleotides match TRBD2. The CDR3 loop spans 15 amino acids. V lost 2 bases, J lost 6 bases, and 4 bases stayed unmatched. Germline V gene lookup returns CDR1 SGHNT and CDR2 YENEEA. The CDR3 DNA follows: TGTGCCAGCAGCTTACTTAGCGGGAGTTCCGGGGAGCTGTTTTTT. Protein sequence: CASSLLSGSSGELFF.

The J gene is TRBJ2-7, the V gene TRBV5-1; D is perhaps TRBD1 (6 bases). The CDR3 consists of 13 residues. The germline V and J ends were trimmed by 7 bases and 0 bases, with 11 bases remaining between them. The germline gives CDR1 SGHRS, CDR2 YFSETQ. CDR3 DNA: TGCGCCAGCGGGGGCGATAGCTCCTACGAGCAGTACTTC. Translating gives CASGGDSSYEQYF.

Regarding this clone: The sample carries other DNA sequences with the same CDR3. The chain is built from TRBV3-1 (or the pseudogene TRBV3-2) and TRBJ2-5; D is ambiguous. Trimming stripped 1 base from V and 5 bases from J, with 2 bases between. The germline CDR1 and CDR2 sequences are LGHDT and YNNKEL (reference sequence). The CDR3 length is 11 residues. The CDR3: CASSQGETQYF. The CDR3 bases are TGTGCCAGCAGCCAAGGGGAGACCCAGTACTTC.

The chain has TRBV25-1 and TRBJ2-5; 9 bases agree with TRBD1. The CDR3 length is 15 residues. With 3 bases clipped from V and 2 bases from J, the junction kept 4 bases outside the gene matches. CDR1 MGHDK and CDR2 SYGVNS come from the germline V gene. The CDR3 loop is CASSDPGTGQETQYF. CDR3 bases: TGTGCCAGCAGTGATCCCGGGACAGGGCAAGAGACCCAGTACTTC.

The V gene is TRBV11-3, the J gene TRBJ2-1; D not certain. The CDR3 has 14 residues. Germline CDR1 SGHNT, CDR2 YENEEA. V was shortened by 1 base and J by 3 bases, with 7 bases between the two germline ends. CDR3 DNA: TGTGCCAGCAGCTTAGGGGCAGGCTACAATGAGCAGTTCTTC. This sequence encodes CASSLGAGYNEQFF.

The CDR3 reads CASSQGIGGGNQPQHF. The CDR3 DNA reads as TGCGCCAGCAGCCAAGGGATTGGAGGTGGCAATCAGCCCCAGCATTTT. The chain joins TRBV4-1 to TRBJ1-5; D remains unclear. The V end lost 1 base, the J end lost 2 bases, and 12 bases lay between the germline ends. The CDR3 loop spans 16 amino acids. Per the germline V gene, CDR1 is MGHRA and CDR2 is YSYEKL.

The chain uses TRBV11-2 and TRBJ1-2; weak D call: TRBD1 (5 bases). Germline V gene lookup returns CDR1 SGHAT and CDR2 FQNNGV. This CDR3 spans 15 amino acids. V lost 1 base, J lost 2 bases, and 11 bases lay in between. This CDR3 is CASSLVAQGNYGYTF. For the CDR3, the DNA is TGTGCCAGCAGCTTAGTTGCGCAGGGAAACTATGGCTACACCTTC. The full variable domain, rest sourced from reference TRBV11-2 and TRBJ1-2, is EAGVAQSPRYKIIEKRQSVAFWCNPISGHATLYWYQQILGQGPKLLIQFQNNGVVDDSQLPKDRFSAERLKGVDSTLKIQPAKLEDSAVYLCASSLVAQGNYGYTFGSGTRLTVV.

This CDR3 is CASSSTGGESYGYTF. DNA of the CDR3: TGTGCCAGCTCATCCACAGGGGGCGAGTCGTATGGCTACACCTTC. V usage is TRBV18 and J usage is TRBJ1-2; 9 bases align to TRBD1. Germline CDR1 is KGHSH and CDR2 is LQKENI. The V and J ends lost 5 bases and 5 bases, in that order; junction bases with no gene match: 9. The CDR3 runs to 15 residues.

The chain has TRBV19 and TRBJ2-1; 8 bases are a match to TRBD1. The CDR3 is made up of 16 amino acids. The germline V gene has CDR1 LNHDA and CDR2 SQIVND (reference sequence). V was clipped by 1 base and J by 7 bases; unmatched bases: 9. The CDR3 reads CASSIVPGQGPNEQFF. CDR3 DNA sequence: TGTGCCAGTAGTATAGTCCCCGGACAGGGACCAAATGAGCAGTTCTTC.

In its sample, this clone was seen once. The chain has TRBV7-2 and TRBJ2-1; TRBD2 agrees at 8 bases. CDR1 and CDR2 from the germline V gene are SGHTA and FQGNSA. V dropped 5 bases and J dropped 13; count of bases not matched to a gene: 7. The length of the CDR3 is 12 residues. CDR3 loop: CASSPYGGVQFF. CDR3 DNA: TGTGCCAGCAGCCCCTACGGGGGGGTCCAGTTCTTC.